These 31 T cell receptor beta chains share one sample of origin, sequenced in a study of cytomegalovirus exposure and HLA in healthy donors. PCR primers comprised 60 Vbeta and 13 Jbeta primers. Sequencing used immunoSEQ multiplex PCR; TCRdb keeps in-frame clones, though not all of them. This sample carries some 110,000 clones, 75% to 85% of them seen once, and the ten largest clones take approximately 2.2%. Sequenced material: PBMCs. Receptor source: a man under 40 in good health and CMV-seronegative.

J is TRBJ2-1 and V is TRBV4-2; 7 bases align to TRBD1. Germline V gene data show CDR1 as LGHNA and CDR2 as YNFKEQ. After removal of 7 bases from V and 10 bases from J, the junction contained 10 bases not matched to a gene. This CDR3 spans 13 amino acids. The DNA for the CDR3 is TGTGCCAGCACAAAACAGGGGATAGGCGAGCAGTTCTTC. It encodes CASTKQGIGEQFF.

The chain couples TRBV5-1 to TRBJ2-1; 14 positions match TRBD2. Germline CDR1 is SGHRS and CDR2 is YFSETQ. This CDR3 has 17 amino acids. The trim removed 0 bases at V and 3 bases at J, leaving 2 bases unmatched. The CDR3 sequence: CASSLGLAGGYYNEQFF. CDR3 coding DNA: TGCGCCAGCAGCTTGGGACTAGCGGGAGGGTACTACAATGAGCAGTTCTTC.

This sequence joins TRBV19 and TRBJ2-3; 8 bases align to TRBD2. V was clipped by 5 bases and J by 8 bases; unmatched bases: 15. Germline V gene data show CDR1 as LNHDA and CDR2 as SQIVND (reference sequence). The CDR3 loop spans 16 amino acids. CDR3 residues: CASSVRSSGGGVTQYF. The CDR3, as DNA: TGTGCCAGTAGTGTCCGCTCCAGCGGGGGCGGGGTTACGCAGTATTTT.

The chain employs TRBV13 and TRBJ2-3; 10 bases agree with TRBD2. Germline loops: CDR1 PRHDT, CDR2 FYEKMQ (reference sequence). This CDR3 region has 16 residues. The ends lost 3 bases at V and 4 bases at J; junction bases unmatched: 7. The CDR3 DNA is TGTGCCAGCAGCTTCCGACTAGCGGGTGGGCCAGATACGCAGTATTTT. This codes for CASSFRLAGGPDTQYF.

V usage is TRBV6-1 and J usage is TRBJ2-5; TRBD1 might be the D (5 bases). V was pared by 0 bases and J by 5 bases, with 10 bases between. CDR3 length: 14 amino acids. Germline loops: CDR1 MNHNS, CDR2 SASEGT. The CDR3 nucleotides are TGTGCCAGCAGTGAAGCGGGGCCATGGGAGACCCAGTACTTC. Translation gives CASSEAGPWETQYF.

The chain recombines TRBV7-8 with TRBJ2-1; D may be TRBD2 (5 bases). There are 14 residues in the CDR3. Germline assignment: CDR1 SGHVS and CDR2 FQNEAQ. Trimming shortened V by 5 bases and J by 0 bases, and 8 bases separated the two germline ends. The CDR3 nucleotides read TGTGCCAGCAGCCCGGGGAGCTCCTACAATGAGCAGTTCTTC. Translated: CASSPGSSYNEQFF.

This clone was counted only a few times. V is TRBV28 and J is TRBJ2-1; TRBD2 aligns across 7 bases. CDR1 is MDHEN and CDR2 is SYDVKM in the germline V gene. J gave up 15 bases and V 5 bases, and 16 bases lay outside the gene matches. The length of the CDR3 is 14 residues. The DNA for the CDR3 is TGTGCCAGCAGTCCTTTGGTAGGCGGGAGTAGCGGGTTCTTC. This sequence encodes CASSPLVGGSSGFF.

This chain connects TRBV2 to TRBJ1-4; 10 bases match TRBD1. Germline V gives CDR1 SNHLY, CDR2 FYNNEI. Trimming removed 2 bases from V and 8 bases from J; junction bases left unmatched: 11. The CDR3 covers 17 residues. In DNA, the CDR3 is TGTGCCAGCAGTGAAAGGGACAGGGGTCCTCCCGAAGAAAAACTGTTTTTT. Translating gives CASSERDRGPPEEKLFF.

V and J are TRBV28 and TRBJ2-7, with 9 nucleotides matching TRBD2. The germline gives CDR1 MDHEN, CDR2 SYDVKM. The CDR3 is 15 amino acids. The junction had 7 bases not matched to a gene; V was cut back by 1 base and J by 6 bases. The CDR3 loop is CASSLSASGMPEQYF. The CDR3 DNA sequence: TGTGCCAGCAGTTTATCCGCTAGCGGGATGCCCGAGCAGTACTTC.

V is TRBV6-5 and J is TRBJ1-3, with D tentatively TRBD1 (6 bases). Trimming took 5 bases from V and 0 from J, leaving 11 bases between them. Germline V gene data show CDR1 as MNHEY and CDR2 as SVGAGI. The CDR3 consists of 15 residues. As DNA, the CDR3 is TGTGCCAGCAGTCGGACAGTTAGCTCTGGAAACACCATATATTTT. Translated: CASSRTVSSGNTIYF.

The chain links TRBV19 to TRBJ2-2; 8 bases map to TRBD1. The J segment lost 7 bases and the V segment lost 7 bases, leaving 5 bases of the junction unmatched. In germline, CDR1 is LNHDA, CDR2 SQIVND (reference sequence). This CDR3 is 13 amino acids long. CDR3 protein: CASTQGAIGELFF. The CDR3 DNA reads TGTGCCAGTACCCAGGGGGCTATCGGGGAGCTGTTTTTT.

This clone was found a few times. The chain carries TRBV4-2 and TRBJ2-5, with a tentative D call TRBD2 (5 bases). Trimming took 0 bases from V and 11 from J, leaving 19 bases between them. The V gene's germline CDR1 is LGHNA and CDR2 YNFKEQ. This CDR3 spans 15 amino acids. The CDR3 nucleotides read TGTGCCAGCAGCCAAGAATTGCACGGAGCGAGGGAGCAGTACTTC. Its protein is CASSQELHGAREQYF.

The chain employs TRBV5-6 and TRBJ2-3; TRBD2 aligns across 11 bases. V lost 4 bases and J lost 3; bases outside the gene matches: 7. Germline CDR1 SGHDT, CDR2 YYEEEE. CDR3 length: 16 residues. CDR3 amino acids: CASSGTSGRTTDTQYF. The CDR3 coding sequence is TGTGCCAGCAGCGGTACTAGCGGGAGAACAACAGATACGCAGTATTTT.

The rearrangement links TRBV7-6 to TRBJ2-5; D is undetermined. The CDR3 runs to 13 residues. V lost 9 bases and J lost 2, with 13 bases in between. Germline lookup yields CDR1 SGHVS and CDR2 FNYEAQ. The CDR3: CASTTPAQETQYF. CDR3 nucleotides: TGTGCCAGTACTACCCCTGCGCAAGAGACCCAGTACTTC.

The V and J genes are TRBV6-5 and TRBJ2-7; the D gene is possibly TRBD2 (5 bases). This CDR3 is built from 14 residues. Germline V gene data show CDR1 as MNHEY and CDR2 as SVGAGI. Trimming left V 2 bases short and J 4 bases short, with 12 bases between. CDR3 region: CASSYGGLKYEQYF. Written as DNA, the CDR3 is TGTGCCAGCAGTTACGGCGGGCTCAAGTACGAGCAGTACTTC.

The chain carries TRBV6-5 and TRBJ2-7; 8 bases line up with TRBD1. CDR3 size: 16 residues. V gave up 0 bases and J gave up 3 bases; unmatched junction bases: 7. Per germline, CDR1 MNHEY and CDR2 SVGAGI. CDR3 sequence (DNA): TGTGCCAGCAGTTACTCGGTGGGACAGGAGGGCTACGAGCAGTACTTC. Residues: CASSYSVGQEGYEQYF.

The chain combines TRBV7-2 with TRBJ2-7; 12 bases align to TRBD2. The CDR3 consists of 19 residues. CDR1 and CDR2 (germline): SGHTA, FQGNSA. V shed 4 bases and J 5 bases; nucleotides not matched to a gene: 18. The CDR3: CASSSAWVTSGRVTHEQYF. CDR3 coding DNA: TGTGCCAGCAGCTCTGCTTGGGTGACTAGCGGGAGAGTTACCCACGAGCAGTACTTC.

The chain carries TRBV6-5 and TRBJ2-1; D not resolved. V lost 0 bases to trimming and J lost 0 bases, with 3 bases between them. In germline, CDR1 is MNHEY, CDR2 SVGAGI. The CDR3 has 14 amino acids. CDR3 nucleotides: TGTGCCAGCAGTTACTCATACTCCTACAATGAGCAGTTCTTC. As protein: CASSYSYSYNEQFF.

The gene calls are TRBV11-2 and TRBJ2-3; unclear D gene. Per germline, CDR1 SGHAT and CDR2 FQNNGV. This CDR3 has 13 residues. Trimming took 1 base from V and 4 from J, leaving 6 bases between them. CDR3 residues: CASSLGSADTQYF. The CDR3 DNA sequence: TGTGCCAGCAGCTTAGGGAGTGCAGATACGCAGTATTTT.

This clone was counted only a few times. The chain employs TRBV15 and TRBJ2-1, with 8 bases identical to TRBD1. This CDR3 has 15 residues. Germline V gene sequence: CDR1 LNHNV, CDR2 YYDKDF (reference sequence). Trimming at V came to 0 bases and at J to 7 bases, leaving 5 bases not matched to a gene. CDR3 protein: CATSRDRGRLNEQFF. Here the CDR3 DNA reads TGTGCCACCAGCAGAGACAGGGGGCGGTTGAATGAGCAGTTCTTC.

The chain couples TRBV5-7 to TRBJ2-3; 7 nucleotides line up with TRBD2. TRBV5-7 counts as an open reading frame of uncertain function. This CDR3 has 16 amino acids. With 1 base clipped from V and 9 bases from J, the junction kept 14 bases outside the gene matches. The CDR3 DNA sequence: TGTGCCAGCAGCTTGTTTGCGGCGGGAGACAAGGAAACGCAGTATTTT. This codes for CASSLFAAGDKETQYF.

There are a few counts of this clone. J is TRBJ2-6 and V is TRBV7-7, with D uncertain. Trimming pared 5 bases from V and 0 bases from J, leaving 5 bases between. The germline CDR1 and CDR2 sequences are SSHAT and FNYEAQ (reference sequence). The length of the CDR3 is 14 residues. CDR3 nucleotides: TGTGCCAGCAGCCCCCTCTCTGGGGCCAACGTCCTGACTTTC. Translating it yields CASSPLSGANVLTF.

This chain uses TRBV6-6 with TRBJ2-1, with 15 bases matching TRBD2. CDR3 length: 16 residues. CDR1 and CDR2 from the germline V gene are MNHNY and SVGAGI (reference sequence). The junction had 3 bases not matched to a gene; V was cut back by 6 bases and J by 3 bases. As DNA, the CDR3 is TGTGCCAGCAGGGGGACTAGCGGGGGGCGCTACAATGAGCAGTTCTTC. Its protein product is CASRGTSGGRYNEQFF.

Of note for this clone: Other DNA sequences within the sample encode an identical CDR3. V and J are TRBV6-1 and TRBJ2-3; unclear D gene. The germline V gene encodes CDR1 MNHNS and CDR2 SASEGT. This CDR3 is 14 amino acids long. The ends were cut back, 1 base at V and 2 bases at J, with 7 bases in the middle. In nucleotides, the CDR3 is TGTGCCAGCAGTGAAGGCACAGCCACAGATACGCAGTATTTT. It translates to CASSEGTATDTQYF.

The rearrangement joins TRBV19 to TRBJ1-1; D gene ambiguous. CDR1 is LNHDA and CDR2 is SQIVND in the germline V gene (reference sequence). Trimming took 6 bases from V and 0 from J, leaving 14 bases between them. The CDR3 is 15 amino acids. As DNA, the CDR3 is TGTGCCAGTAGCCCGTCCAGGCTCATGAACACTGAAGCTTTCTTT. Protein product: CASSPSRLMNTEAFF.

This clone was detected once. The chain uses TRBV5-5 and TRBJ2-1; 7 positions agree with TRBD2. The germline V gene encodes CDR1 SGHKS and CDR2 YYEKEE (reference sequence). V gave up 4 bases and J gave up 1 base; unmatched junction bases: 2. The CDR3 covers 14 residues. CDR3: CASSQRESYNEQFF. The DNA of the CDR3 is TGTGCCAGCAGCCAGCGGGAATCCTACAATGAGCAGTTCTTC.

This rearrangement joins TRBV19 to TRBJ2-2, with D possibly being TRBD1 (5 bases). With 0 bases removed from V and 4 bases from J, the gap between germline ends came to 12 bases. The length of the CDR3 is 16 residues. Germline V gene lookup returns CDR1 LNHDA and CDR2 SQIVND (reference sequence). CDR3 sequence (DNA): TGTGCCAGTAGTATAGAGGGGCAGGGTGGCACCGGGGAGCTGTTTTTT. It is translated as CASSIEGQGGTGELFF. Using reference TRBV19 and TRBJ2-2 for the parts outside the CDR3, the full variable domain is DGGITQSPKYLFRKEGQNVTLSCEQNLNHDAMYWYRQDPGQGLRLIYYSQIVNDFQKGDIAEGYSVSREKKESFPLTVTSAQKNPTAFYLCASSIEGQGGTGELFFGEGSRLTVL.

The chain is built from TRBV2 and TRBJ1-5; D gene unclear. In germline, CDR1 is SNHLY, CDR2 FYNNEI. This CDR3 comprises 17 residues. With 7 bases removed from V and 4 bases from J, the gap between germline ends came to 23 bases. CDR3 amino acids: CASTRSGSEGTNQPQHF. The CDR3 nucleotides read TGTGCCAGCACTAGATCTGGATCCGAAGGCACTAATCAGCCCCAGCATTTT. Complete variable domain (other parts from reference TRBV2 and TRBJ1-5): EPEVTQTPSHQVTQMGQEVILRCVPISNHLYFYWYRQILGQKVEFLVSFYNNEISEKSEIFDDQFSVERPDGSNFTLKIRSTKLEDSAMYFCASTRSGSEGTNQPQHFGDGTRLSIL.

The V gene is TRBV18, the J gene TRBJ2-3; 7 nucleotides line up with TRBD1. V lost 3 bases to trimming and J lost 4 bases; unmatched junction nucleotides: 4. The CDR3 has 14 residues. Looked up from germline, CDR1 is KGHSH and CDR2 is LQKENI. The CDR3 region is CASSPTGQADTQYF. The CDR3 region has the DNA TGTGCCAGCTCACCGACAGGACAGGCAGATACGCAGTATTTT.

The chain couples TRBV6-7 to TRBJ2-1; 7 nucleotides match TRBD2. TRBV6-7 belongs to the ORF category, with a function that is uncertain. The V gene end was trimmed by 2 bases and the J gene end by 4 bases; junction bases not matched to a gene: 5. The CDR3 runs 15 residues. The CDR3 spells CASSYPAGPYNEQFF. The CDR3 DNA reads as TGTGCCAGCAGTTACCCAGCGGGACCATACAATGAGCAGTTCTTC.

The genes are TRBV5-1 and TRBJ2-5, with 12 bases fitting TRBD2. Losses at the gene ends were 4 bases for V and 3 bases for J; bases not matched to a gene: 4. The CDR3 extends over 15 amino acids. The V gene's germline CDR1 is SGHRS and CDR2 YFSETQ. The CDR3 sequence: CASSDGLAGKETQYF. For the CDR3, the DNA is TGCGCCAGCAGCGACGGACTAGCGGGGAAAGAGACCCAGTACTTC. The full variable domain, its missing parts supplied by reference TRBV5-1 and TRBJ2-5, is KAGVTQTPRYLIKTRGQQVTLSCSPISGHRSVSWYQQTPGQGLQFLFEYFSETQRNKGNFPGRFSGRQFSNSRSEMNVSTLELGDSALYLCASSDGLAGKETQYFGPGTRLLVL.